Presented here are 25 T cell receptor beta chains from one specimen sequenced in a study of blood T cell repertoires in COVID-19. Some clones are missing from TCRdb's copy, which holds only in-frame ones; the method was immunoSEQ multiplex PCR. This table holds 90,000 or so clones, roughly 82% found once. The source material was peripheral blood. These receptor sequences come from a man aged 55 to 70 with acute or convalescent COVID-19.

The chain carries TRBV9 and TRBJ2-6; perhaps TRBD2 as D (5 bases). Germline loops: CDR1 SGDLS, CDR2 YYNGEE. V lost 4 bases, J lost 0 bases, and 8 bases lay in between. The CDR3 loop spans 15 amino acids. CDR3 in DNA: TGTGCCAGCAGCCCACGGGGCTCTGGGGCCAACGTCCTGACTTTC. Translation gives CASSPRGSGANVLTF. The whole variable domain, remainder taken from reference TRBV9 and TRBJ2-6, is DSGVTQTPKHLITATGQRVTLRCSPRSGDLSVYWYQQSLDQGLQFLIQYYNGEERAKGNILERFSAQQFPDLHSELNLSSLELGDSALYFCASSPRGSGANVLTFGAGSRLTVL.

In its sample, this clone was seen a few times. This same CDR3 is encoded by further DNA sequences in the sample. The chain links TRBV5-1 to TRBJ1-6; D is unclear. The CDR3 has 16 amino acids. The ends were cut back, 0 bases at V and 0 bases at J, with 7 bases in the middle. Germline lookup yields CDR1 SGHRS and CDR2 YFSETQ. This CDR3 reads CASSLGRNSYNSPLHF. As DNA, the CDR3 is TGCGCCAGCAGCTTGGGGAGGAACTCCTATAATTCACCCCTCCACTTT.

This chain joins TRBV11-3 and TRBJ2-7; 7 bases are a match to TRBD1. The CDR3 covers 13 residues. V shed 5 bases, J shed 4 bases, and the junction held 5 bases outside the gene matches. The germline gives CDR1 SGHNT, CDR2 YENEEA. The CDR3 nucleotides are TGTGCCAGCAGCCCGGGACAGAGATACGAGCAGTACTTC. This translates into CASSPGQRYEQYF.

The chain joins TRBV5-1 to TRBJ1-2, with no clear D. Per germline, CDR1 SGHRS and CDR2 YFSETQ. Trimming removed 3 bases at V and 7 bases at J, with 16 bases between. The length of the CDR3 is 14 residues. This chain's CDR3 is CASSSELGILGYTF. DNA of the CDR3: TGCGCCAGCAGCTCGGAACTAGGGATCCTTGGCTACACCTTC.

The chain combines TRBV2 with TRBJ2-7; D may be TRBD2 (6 bases). With 9 bases removed from V and 7 bases from J, the gap between germline ends came to 19 bases. The germline gives CDR1 SNHLY, CDR2 FYNNEI. The CDR3 consists of 13 residues. The CDR3 DNA reads as TGTGCCAGTACAAACCGGGAGCTCAGGGAGCAGTACTTC. This sequence encodes CASTNRELREQYF.

DNA for the CDR3: TGTGCCAGCAGCTTCGAAGACTCCGGGACAGACTTCAATCAGCCCCAGCATTTT. Translation gives CASSFEDSGTDFNQPQHF. The rearrangement joins TRBV5-8 to TRBJ1-5; 7 bases agree with TRBD1. Germline V gives CDR1 SGHTS, CDR2 YDEGEE. The V segment lost 2 bases and the J segment 3 bases; nucleotides outside the gene matches: 14. This CDR3 has 18 residues.

The V and J genes are TRBV25-1 and TRBJ1-2, with 8 bases matching TRBD1. V trimming: 2 bases; J trimming: 4 bases; junction bases outside the gene matches: 0. CDR3 length equals 13 residues. The germline CDR1 and CDR2 sequences are MGHDK and SYGVNS. The DNA of the CDR3 is TGTGCCAGCAGTGAACAGGGGGCCTATGGCTACACCTTC. Its protein product is CASSEQGAYGYTF.

The V and J genes are TRBV7-2 and TRBJ2-1; possible D gene TRBD1, 5 bases. In germline, CDR1 is SGHTA, CDR2 FQGNSA. The CDR3 covers 15 residues. V was clipped by 1 base and J by 10 bases, with 17 bases between them. The CDR3 DNA reads as TGTGCCAGCAGCTTAGTATCAGGACAAGCAACGGAGCAGTTCTTC. Amino acid sequence: CASSLVSGQATEQFF.

The rearrangement links TRBV27 to TRBJ1-5; D uncertain. V was clipped by 1 base and J by 0 bases, with 16 bases between them. CDR3 size: 18 residues. Germline CDR1 is MNHEY and CDR2 is SMNVEV (reference sequence). As DNA, the CDR3 is TGTGCCAGCAGTTTATACAGTTCCTACGCCTATAGCAATCAGCCCCAGCATTTT. Translating it yields CASSLYSSYAYSNQPQHF.

This chain uses TRBV12-3 or TRBV12-4 with TRBJ2-7, with a possible D match to TRBD2 (6 bases). CDR3 length equals 12 residues. Trimming removed 5 bases at V and 3 bases at J, with 8 bases between. CDR3 sequence reads: CASSRDFYEQYF. The CDR3 nucleotides are TGTGCCAGCAGTCGGGACTTCTACGAGCAGTACTTC.

The V call is TRBV7-8, the J call TRBJ2-5; 12 bases are shared with TRBD2. The V and J ends lost 4 bases and 8 bases, in that order; junction bases with no gene match: 14. CDR3 length: 17 residues. The germline V gene encodes CDR1 SGHVS and CDR2 FQNEAQ. CDR3 region: CASSSRRRTSGAGTQYF. CDR3 bases: TGTGCCAGCAGCTCAAGGAGGAGGACTAGCGGGGCCGGAACCCAGTACTTC.

The gene calls are TRBV5-6 and TRBJ2-2, with 8 positions matching TRBD2. Trimming cost V 1 base and J 3 bases; bases outside gene matches: 8. Germline assignment: CDR1 SGHDT and CDR2 YYEEEE. CDR3 length: 17 amino acids. The CDR3 loop reads CASSLWDGGAHTGELFF. The CDR3 nucleotides are TGTGCCAGCAGCTTGTGGGACGGGGGGGCCCACACCGGGGAGCTGTTTTTT. The full variable domain, its missing parts supplied by reference TRBV5-6 and TRBJ2-2, is DAGVTQSPTHLIKTRGQQVTLRCSPKSGHDTVSWYQQALGQGPQFIFQYYEEEERQRGNFPDRFSGHQFPNYSSELNVNALLLGDSALYLCASSLWDGGAHTGELFFGEGSRLTVL.

This clone was picked up one time. The CDR3 protein is CASSLEAGGRGYTF. Here the CDR3 DNA reads TGTGCCAGCAGCTTGGAAGCGGGGGGCCGTGGCTACACCTTC. The chain is built from TRBV5-6 and TRBJ1-2; D is possibly TRBD1 (6 bases). Trimming removed 0 bases from V and 7 bases from J, with 13 bases in between. Germline CDR1 and CDR2: SGHDT and YYEEEE. This CDR3 contains 14 residues.

This sequence joins TRBV6-2 or TRBV6-3 and TRBJ2-2, with D possibly TRBD1 on 6 matching bases. The CDR3 totals 13 residues. V gave up 4 bases and J gave up 5 bases, with 8 bases separating them. Germline CDR1 and CDR2: MNHEY and SVGEGT. Here the CDR3 DNA reads TGTGCCAGCAGTTTACAGGGAACCGGGGAGCTGTTTTTT. This codes for CASSLQGTGELFF.

This clone appeared a few times. The rearrangement uses TRBV7-9 and TRBJ2-7; 7 nucleotides agree with TRBD1. The germline V gene has CDR1 SEHNR and CDR2 FQNEAQ (reference sequence). J gave up 6 bases and V 2 bases, and 4 bases lay outside the gene matches. This CDR3 spans 13 amino acids. This CDR3 is CASSLTNRGEQYF. In DNA, the CDR3 is TGTGCCAGCAGCTTAACCAACAGGGGCGAGCAGTACTTC. The variable domain in full, completed from reference TRBV7-9 and TRBJ2-7, reads DTGVSQNPRHKITKRGQNVTFRCDPISEHNRLYWYRQTLGQGPEFLTYFQNEAQLEKSRLLSDRFSAERPKGSFSTLEIQRTEQGDSAMYLCASSLTNRGEQYFGPGTRLTVT.

The chain combines TRBV2 with TRBJ1-1; D remains unclear. The CDR3 extends over 13 amino acids. Trimming pared 10 bases from V and 4 bases from J, leaving 16 bases between. The germline CDR1 and CDR2 sequences are SNHLY and FYNNEI. The chain's CDR3 is CANPRNIATEAFF. The CDR3 DNA reads TGTGCCAATCCCCGCAACATCGCCACTGAAGCTTTCTTT.

Written as DNA, the CDR3 is TGCAGTGCTAGTGACAGGGTGGATGAGCAGTTCTTC. This encodes CSASDRVDEQFF. The chain is built from TRBV20-1 and TRBJ2-1; the match to TRBD1 covers 7 bases. With V trimmed by 3 bases and J by 8 bases, 4 bases remained unmatched. Germline values: CDR1 DFQATT, CDR2 SNEGSKA (reference sequence). The CDR3 loop spans 12 amino acids.

CDR3 DNA: TGTGCCAGCAGTTCGGACAGGGGCTACTCTGGGGCCAACGTCCTGACTTTC. Residues: CASSSDRGYSGANVLTF. The chain is built from TRBV28 and TRBJ2-6, with 9 bases lining up with TRBD1. Trimming cost V 4 bases and J 0 bases; bases outside gene matches: 4. Germline CDR1 and CDR2: MDHEN and SYDVKM. The CDR3 extends over 17 amino acids. The variable domain in full, with the rest retrieved from reference TRBV28 and TRBJ2-6, is DVKVTQSSRYLVKRTGEKVFLECVQDMDHENMFWYRQDPGLGLRLIYFSYDVKMKEKGDIPEGYSVSREKKERFSLILESASTNQTSMYLCASSSDRGYSGANVLTFGAGSRLTVL.

This chain joins TRBV11-2 and TRBJ2-3; 8 positions agree with TRBD1. There are 13 residues in the CDR3. CDR1 is SGHAT and CDR2 is FQNNGV in the germline V gene. The CDR3 DNA follows: TGTGCAGGCAGGGGGCACGGCACAGATACGCAGTATTTT. Residues: CAGRGHGTDTQYF.

V is TRBV15 and J is TRBJ2-1, with a weak D call TRBD1 (5 bases). This CDR3 spans 15 amino acids. In germline, CDR1 is LNHNV, CDR2 YYDKDF (reference sequence). The V end was cut by 1 base, the J end by 3 bases, with 10 bases between. The CDR3 protein is CATSRVLGHYNEQFF. The CDR3 coding sequence is TGTGCCACCAGCAGAGTCCTTGGACACTACAATGAGCAGTTCTTC.

This chain links TRBV18 with TRBJ1-3, with 8 bases that match TRBD1. Germline assignment: CDR1 KGHSH and CDR2 LQKENI. The V segment lost 3 bases and the J segment 0 bases; nucleotides outside the gene matches: 10. The CDR3 has 18 amino acids. The CDR3 region has the DNA TGTGCCAGCTCACCCCTAATGAGACAGGGGCCCTCTGGAAACACCATATATTTT. Translating gives CASSPLMRQGPSGNTIYF.

The rearrangement links TRBV2 to TRBJ2-1; 8 nucleotides align to TRBD1. Germline V gene lookup returns CDR1 SNHLY and CDR2 FYNNEI. V gave up 4 bases and J gave up 5 bases; unmatched junction bases: 10. CDR3 size: 16 residues. This chain's CDR3 is CASSVRGQEDNNEQFF. The CDR3 DNA is TGTGCCAGCAGTGTAAGGGGACAGGAGGATAACAATGAGCAGTTCTTC.

V and J are TRBV7-8 and TRBJ1-2; tentatively, D is TRBD1 (6 bases). Germline V gene lookup returns CDR1 SGHVS and CDR2 FQNEAQ. Trimming pared 3 bases from V and 7 bases from J, leaving 18 bases between. This CDR3 region has 15 residues. For the CDR3, the DNA is TGTGCCAGCAGCTTCTCGGACAGATCTCGAGGTGGCTACACCTTC. It codes for CASSFSDRSRGGYTF.

The rearrangement joins TRBV6-2 or TRBV6-3 to TRBJ1-5, with D perhaps matching TRBD1 (6 bases). Trimming cost V 4 bases and J 4 bases, with 11 bases left between them. This CDR3 has 14 residues. Germline CDR1 MNHEY, CDR2 SVGEGT. CDR3 sequence reads: CASSLLTGNQPQHF. CDR3 DNA: TGTGCCAGCAGTTTGCTTACAGGGAATCAGCCCCAGCATTTT.

The V gene is TRBV4-3, the J gene TRBJ1-1, with 9 bases fitting TRBD1. Trimming took 2 bases from V and 5 from J; bases not matched to a gene: 6. This CDR3 spans 15 amino acids. The V gene's germline CDR1 is LGHNA and CDR2 YSLEER. The CDR3 bases are TGCGCCAGCAGCCAACCGGGACAGGGTTGGACTGAAGCTTTCTTT. It codes for CASSQPGQGWTEAFF.